The 2 T cell receptor beta chains below come from one sample, sequenced in a study of cytomegalovirus exposure and HLA in healthy donors. The PCR made use of 60 Vbeta and 13 Jbeta primers. Assay used: immunoSEQ multiplex PCR; TCRdb lists only in-frame clones, some missing. The sample has tens of thousands of clones; about 80% are singletons. Material for sequencing was PBMCs. The receptors originated from a man aged 50-59 years in good health and CMV-seropositive.

This clone was counted between two and nine times. The rearrangement joins TRBV7-6 to TRBJ2-7, with D perhaps TRBD1 (5 bases). Trimming shortened V by 1 base and J by 7 bases, and 17 bases separated the two germline ends. CDR1 SGHVS and CDR2 FNYEAQ come from the germline V gene. The CDR3 sequence is 15 residues long. This CDR3 is CASSLGARAPSEQYF. The CDR3 coding sequence is TGTGCCAGCAGCTTAGGTGCCAGGGCCCCGTCGGAGCAGTACTTC. Looking up the rest from reference TRBV7-6 and TRBJ2-7 gives the full variable domain: GAGVSQSPRYKVTKRGQDVALRCDPISGHVSLYWYRQALGQGPEFLTYFNYEAQQDKSGLPNDRFSAERPEGSISTLTIQRTEQRDSAMYRCASSLGARAPSEQYFGPGTRLTVT.

The rearrangement links TRBV10-3 to TRBJ1-6; the match to TRBD1 covers 10 bases. The CDR3 runs 17 residues. Germline assignment: CDR1 ENHRY and CDR2 SYGVKD. V was clipped by 4 bases and J by 5 bases; unmatched bases: 8. The CDR3 region is CAISGTGQGKNNSPLHF. In nucleotides, the CDR3 is TGTGCCATCAGTGGGACGGGACAGGGGAAGAATAATTCACCCCTCCACTTT.